These T cell receptor beta chains were read from a single sample in a study of blood T cell repertoires in COVID-19. Generated by immunoSEQ multiplex PCR, the TCRdb table keeps only in-frame clones and is missing some. The table includes approximately 190,000 clones, about 88% detected once. Sequencing used peripheral blood. These receptors came from a woman in her 40s who had recovered from COVID-19. The CDR3 runs from the conserved cysteine through the conserved F or W. The D gene is left open where the match is weak. Clone size appears in some rows only: once, few, many, or a class for an expanded clone.

>TRBD1|TRBJ1-1|TRBV5-6|-
CASSPRGQGGTEAFF
TGTGCCAGCAGCCCCCGGGGACAGGGTGGAACTGAAGCTTTCTTT
>-|TRBJ1-1|TRBV12-5|-
CASGKGGGGGPEAFF
TGTGCTAGTGGGAAGGGCGGGGGAGGCGGCCCTGAAGCTTTCTTT
>TRBD2|TRBJ2-2|TRBV11-2|-
CASNHLAANTGELFF
TGTGCCAGCAACCATCTAGCGGCCAACACCGGGGAGCTGTTTTTT
>-|TRBJ1-5|TRBV5-6|-
CASSLAPGNQPQHF
TGTGCCAGCAGCTTGGCCCCCGGTAATCAGCCCCAGCATTTT
>-|TRBJ2-7|TRBV6-5|once
CASRSIGLAEQYF
TGTGCCAGCAGATCCATCGGGCTAGCGGAGCAGTACTTC
>-|TRBJ1-1|TRBV11-3|-
CASSNTGRNTEAFF
TGTGCCAGCAGCAACACAGGGAGGAACACTGAAGCTTTCTTT
>TRBD2|TRBJ2-2|TRBV7-9|-
CASSPSPGTSVNTGELFF
TGTGCCAGCAGCCCGTCCCCCGGGACTAGCGTGAACACCGGGGAGCTGTTTTTT
>TRBD2|TRBJ2-1|TRBV7-7|-
CASSPLAGDSYNEQFF
TGTGCCAGCAGCCCACTAGCGGGAGACTCCTACAATGAGCAGTTCTTC
>-|TRBJ2-7|TRBV6-1|-
CASSEEPEQYF
TGTGCCAGCAGTGAGGAGCCCGAGCAGTACTTC
>TRBD1|TRBJ2-7|TRBV6-5|-
CASNHGDRVYEQYF
TGTGCCAGCAACCACGGGGACAGGGTCTACGAGCAGTACTTC
>-|TRBJ1-1|TRBV24-1|-
CATSVGGLMNTEAFF
TGTGCCACCAGTGTGGGGGGGCTCATGAACACTGAAGCTTTCTTT
>-|TRBJ2-5|TRBV28|-
CASSFVNALGGGRGETQYF
TGTGCCAGCAGTTTCGTCAACGCACTGGGAGGGGGACGGGGAGAGACCCAGTACTTC
>-|TRBJ1-1|TRBV5-5|-
CASRAGAATMNTEAFF
TGTGCCAGCAGAGCAGGGGCCGCCACCATGAACACTGAAGCTTTCTTT
>-|TRBJ2-1|TRBV15|-
CATSRDRGLGYNEQFF
TGTGCCACCAGCAGAGATCGGGGACTCGGGTACAATGAGCAGTTCTTC
>TRBD2|TRBJ2-3|TRBV3-1/TRBV3-2|-
CASSQQATSGSTDTQYF
TGTGCCAGCAGCCAACAAGCAACTAGCGGAAGCACAGATACGCAGTATTTT
>TRBD2|TRBJ2-7|TRBV28|-
CASSAPSGRYPYEQYF
TGTGCCAGCAGCGCACCTAGCGGGAGGTATCCCTACGAGCAGTACTTC
>-|TRBJ2-1|TRBV9|once
CASSGMRGSYNEQFF
TGTGCCAGCAGCGGCATGCGGGGATCCTACAATGAGCAGTTCTTC
>TRBD1|TRBJ1-4|TRBV28|-
CASSSGQKMVRLFF
TGTGCCAGCAGCTCGGGACAGAAGATGGTAAGACTGTTTTTT
>TRBD1|TRBJ2-4|TRBV7-2|-
CASSLATGQGARGFRDIQYF
TGTGCCAGCAGCTTAGCGACGGGACAGGGGGCGCGGGGATTTCGGGACATTCAGTACTTC
>-|TRBJ1-2|TRBV2|-
CASSDGGAYGYTF
TGTGCCAGCAGTGACGGAGGGGCGTATGGCTACACCTTC
>TRBD1|TRBJ2-1|TRBV2|-
CASSRTGEVNEQFF
TGTGCCAGCAGCCGGACAGGGGAGGTCAATGAGCAGTTCTTC
>TRBD2|TRBJ2-1|TRBV18|-
CASSPFGAGDGGEQFF
TGTGCCAGCTCACCCTTTGGAGCGGGAGACGGTGGTGAGCAGTTCTTC
>-|TRBJ2-3|TRBV5-1|-
CASSLGGGQVLRNTQYF
TGCGCCAGCAGCCTGGGGGGTGGACAGGTACTCAGGAATACGCAGTATTTT
>TRBD2|TRBJ2-1|TRBV2|-
CASLGTSPEQFF
TGTGCCAGCTTAGGGACTAGCCCTGAGCAGTTCTTC